Listed here is a single TCR beta chain. This entry is derived from a study of T-cell memory formation after mild COVID-19. Germline V CDR1 and CDR2: DFQATT, SNEGSKA (reference sequence). The CDR3 length is 18 residues. After removal of 4 bases from V and 7 bases from J, the junction contained 21 bases not matched to a gene. TCRdb fed the 5' RACE reads into MiXCR, producing one record per CDR3 protein. Of 350,000 to 450,000 distinct CDR3 sequences in the sample, 20% to 25% were seen once. This sequence joins TRBV20-1 and TRBJ2-3; 9 nucleotides agree with TRBD2. The sequenced sample was PBMCs or a T cell subset sorted from them (not recorded which). The receptor's source is an adult woman who had mild COVID-19 (a few samples of this study predate the infection). Cell type and time point are not known. The CDR3: CSAIASGKFLGLGHTQYF. The CDR3 DNA is TGCAGTGCTATCGCTAGCGGGAAGTTTCTGGGTTTGGGGCATACGCAGTATTTT.